Below are 26 T cell receptor beta chains sequenced from a single sample in a study of OX40 agonist ivuxolimab in advanced cancers. TCRdb's copy holds only in-frame clones and misses some; the assay was immunoSEQ multiplex PCR. The repertoire includes some 35,000 clones, 75% to 90% of them detected once, and approximately 33% sits in the top ten. The specimen comprised CD4+ or CD8+ T cells sorted from blood, sampled in a trial of the OX40 agonist ivuxolimab. These receptors originate from an adult with an advanced solid tumor such as melanoma, head and neck, liver or kidney cancer.

This clone showed up just a few times. J is TRBJ2-1 and V is TRBV11-2; 11 nucleotides match TRBD2. CDR1 and CDR2 from the germline V gene are SGHAT and FQNNGV. V trimming: 1 base; J trimming: 4 bases; junction bases outside the gene matches: 6. The CDR3 is 17 amino acids. Here the CDR3 reads CASSLGPGLADYNEQFF. The CDR3 DNA is TGTGCCAGCAGCTTAGGCCCGGGACTAGCGGATTACAATGAGCAGTTCTTC.

The CDR3 region is CATSRGGGANVLTF. CDR3 bases: TGTGCCACCAGCAGGGGAGGAGGAGCCAACGTCCTGACTTTC. This chain connects TRBV15 to TRBJ2-6; tentatively, D is TRBD2 (6 bases). The V gene's germline CDR1 is LNHNV and CDR2 YYDKDF (reference sequence). This CDR3 is 14 amino acids long. The V gene lost 3 bases and the J gene lost 7 bases, with 10 bases spanning the gap.

As DNA, the CDR3 is TGCGCCAGCAGCCCCGGACAGGGGTCTGAGACCCAGTACTTC. This codes for CASSPGQGSETQYF. This chain uses TRBV4-1 with TRBJ2-5, with 9 bases identical to TRBD1. Looked up from germline, CDR1 is MGHRA and CDR2 is YSYEKL. V gave up 4 bases and J gave up 5 bases; unmatched junction bases: 5. The CDR3 is 14 amino acids.

This chain's CDR3 is CASSEADNEQFF. CDR3 DNA sequence: TGTGCCAGCAGTGAAGCAGACAATGAGCAGTTCTTC. The J gene is TRBJ2-1, the V gene TRBV6-1; no clear D gene. The germline gives CDR1 MNHNS, CDR2 SASEGT. The V end lost 0 bases, the J end lost 5 bases, and 2 bases lay between the germline ends. The CDR3 is 12 residues long.

For the CDR3, the DNA is TGCGCCAGCAGTGAGGCAGGGGGCCAGGGTAATGAGCAGTTCTTC. It encodes CASSEAGGQGNEQFF. The rearrangement uses TRBV10-1 and TRBJ2-1, with 8 bases aligning to TRBD1. In germline, CDR1 is WNHNN, CDR2 SYGVQD (reference sequence). The CDR3 covers 15 residues. Trimming at V came to 2 bases and at J to 7 bases, leaving 7 bases not matched to a gene.

The V and J genes are TRBV28 and TRBJ2-1; 8 bases match TRBD2. The CDR3 loop spans 13 amino acids. V trimming: 10 bases; J trimming: 6 bases; junction bases outside the gene matches: 8. Looked up from germline, CDR1 is MDHEN and CDR2 is SYDVKM. The CDR3: CATRGGRSNEQFF. DNA for the CDR3: TGTGCCACCCGGGGGGGGCGGTCCAATGAGCAGTTCTTC. The complete variable domain, with remaining parts taken from reference TRBV28 and TRBJ2-1, reads DVKVTQSSRYLVKRTGEKVFLECVQDMDHENMFWYRQDPGLGLRLIYFSYDVKMKEKGDIPEGYSVSREKKERFSLILESASTNQTSMYLCATRGGRSNEQFFGPGTRLTVL.

The chain is built from TRBV18 and TRBJ2-3, with D possibly called TRBD1 or TRBD2 (5 bases each). This CDR3 contains 16 residues. V was shortened by 3 bases and J by 4 bases, with 17 bases between the two germline ends. Germline CDR1 is KGHSH and CDR2 is LQKENI. The CDR3 DNA reads as TGTGCCAGCTCACCTCGGGGCCTCGAGGTCGCAGATACGCAGTATTTT. Its protein product is CASSPRGLEVADTQYF.

The V gene is TRBV5-4, the J gene TRBJ1-6; TRBD1 matches at 9 bases. Per germline, CDR1 SGHNT and CDR2 YYREEE (reference sequence). The V segment lost 2 bases and the J segment 7 bases; nucleotides outside the gene matches: 7. The CDR3 is made up of 16 amino acids. CDR3 nucleotide sequence: TGTGCCAGCAGCTTACCGGGACAGGGAGAAAATTCACCCCTCCACTTT. Translating it yields CASSLPGQGENSPLHF.

The chain joins TRBV5-8 to TRBJ2-5; TRBD1 aligns across 8 bases. V was clipped by 4 bases and J by 5 bases; unmatched bases: 4. This CDR3 spans 13 amino acids. Germline CDR1 SGHTS, CDR2 YDEGEE. This CDR3 reads CASSPDRVETQYF. The CDR3 DNA is TGTGCCAGCAGCCCGGACAGGGTGGAGACCCAGTACTTC.

The chain links TRBV10-1 to TRBJ2-3; possibly TRBD1 or TRBD2 for D (5 bases each). The V gene lost 6 bases and the J gene lost 4 bases, with 14 bases spanning the gap. The CDR3 loop spans 14 amino acids. The germline gives CDR1 WNHNN, CDR2 SYGVQD (reference sequence). This chain's CDR3 is CASSEGLIPDTQYF. The CDR3 region has the DNA TGCGCCAGCAGCGAGGGGCTGATCCCAGATACGCAGTATTTT.

The chain uses TRBV6-5 and TRBJ2-5; a weak D match, TRBD1 (5 bases). The ends were cut back, 8 bases at V and 5 bases at J, with 9 bases in the middle. Germline loops: CDR1 MNHEY, CDR2 SVGAGI. This CDR3 comprises 11 residues. This CDR3 reads CASGAYETQYF. For the CDR3, the DNA is TGTGCCAGCGGGGCGTATGAGACCCAGTACTTC.

The chain joins TRBV6-6 to TRBJ1-1, with D perhaps matching TRBD1 (6 bases). CDR3 length: 15 residues. With 2 bases removed from V and 1 base from J, the gap between germline ends came to 11 bases. Germline-derived CDR1 and CDR2 are MNHNY and SVGAGI (reference sequence). Here the CDR3 reads CASSYTGQANTEAFF. CDR3 DNA sequence: TGTGCCAGCAGTTACACGGGACAAGCGAACACTGAAGCTTTCTTT.

This chain's CDR3 is CASSRQGRSGANVLTF. The CDR3 DNA sequence: TGTGCCAGCAGCCGACAGGGACGATCCGGGGCCAACGTCCTGACTTTC. The chain employs TRBV14 and TRBJ2-6; 7 nucleotides line up with TRBD1. The CDR3 consists of 16 residues. The junction had 7 bases not matched to a gene; V was cut back by 4 bases and J by 4 bases. Germline-derived CDR1 and CDR2 are SGHDN and FVKESK.

The chain recombines TRBV6-5 with TRBJ2-1; 7 positions match TRBD1. Germline CDR1 and CDR2: MNHEY and SVGAGI. The CDR3 has 13 amino acids. V was clipped by 6 bases and J by 12 bases; unmatched bases: 11. DNA of the CDR3: TGTGCCAGCAGGACGGATAGACAGGGCCGGCAGTTCTTC. Translated, it gives CASRTDRQGRQFF.

The rearrangement joins TRBV9 to TRBJ2-3; perhaps D is TRBD1 or TRBD2 (5 bases each). Looked up from germline, CDR1 is SGDLS and CDR2 is YYNGEE. V lost 6 bases to trimming and J lost 5 bases, with 16 bases between them. CDR3 length equals 14 residues. DNA for the CDR3: TGTGCCAGCAAGCCGGGACGGGTGGAAGATACGCAGTATTTT. It yields the protein CASKPGRVEDTQYF.

The chain carries TRBV10-3 and TRBJ2-1; 11 positions agree with TRBD1. Germline values: CDR1 ENHRY, CDR2 SYGVKD. The CDR3 is 17 amino acids. J was trimmed by 5 bases and V by 6 bases; bases with no gene match: 12. This CDR3 is CAISSSTGTGGNNEQFF. The CDR3 nucleotides read TGTGCCATCAGCTCGTCGACCGGGACAGGGGGTAACAATGAGCAGTTCTTC.

This chain connects TRBV10-3 to TRBJ1-6; 9 nucleotides agree with TRBD1. The V gene's germline CDR1 is ENHRY and CDR2 SYGVKD. The CDR3 length is 16 residues. The V gene end was trimmed by 11 bases and the J gene end by 0 bases; junction bases not matched to a gene: 8. The CDR3 region is CAVKGTGSSYNSPLHF. The CDR3, as DNA: TGTGCCGTAAAAGGGACAGGGAGCTCCTATAATTCACCCCTCCACTTT.

The chain has TRBV5-4 and TRBJ2-3; D is ambiguous. This CDR3 is built from 13 residues. With 0 bases removed from V and 1 base from J, the gap between germline ends came to 3 bases. Germline-derived CDR1 and CDR2 are SGHNT and YYREEE (reference sequence). The CDR3, as DNA: TGTGCCAGCAGCTTGGCGGGCACAGATACGCAGTATTTT. This translates into CASSLAGTDTQYF.

The V call is TRBV30, the J call TRBJ1-2; D is ambiguous. Per the germline V gene, CDR1 is GTSNPN and CDR2 is SVGIG (reference sequence). V dropped 0 bases and J dropped 8 bases, with 19 bases sitting between them. The CDR3 length is 15 residues. The CDR3 sequence is CAWSVSSSGLQGYTF. The CDR3 DNA follows: TGTGCCTGGAGTGTATCTTCATCGGGCTTACAGGGCTACACCTTC. Filled out from reference TRBV30 and TRBJ1-2, the complete variable domain reads SQTIHQWPATLVQPVGSPLSLECTVEGTSNPNLYWYRQAAGRGLQLLFYSVGIGQISSEVPQNLSASRPQDRQFILSSKKLLLSDSGFYLCAWSVSSSGLQGYTFGSGTRLTVV.

This chain connects TRBV19 to TRBJ2-1; 10 nucleotides line up with TRBD2. V was clipped by 3 bases and J by 5 bases; unmatched bases: 7. CDR3 length: 16 residues. CDR1 LNHDA and CDR2 SQIVND come from the germline V gene (reference sequence). CDR3: CASSIWSGRANNEQFF. The DNA of the CDR3 is TGTGCCAGTAGTATTTGGAGCGGGAGGGCCAACAATGAGCAGTTCTTC.

With respect to this clone: Other DNA sequences within the sample encode an identical CDR3. This chain uses TRBV19 with TRBJ2-7, with 8 positions matching TRBD1. The CDR3 has 15 amino acids. V shed 3 bases, J shed 2 bases, and the junction held 6 bases outside the gene matches. Germline V gene lookup returns CDR1 LNHDA and CDR2 SQIVND (reference sequence). The CDR3 DNA reads TGTGCCAGTAGTATCGGTCCAGGGGGCACCTACGAGCAGTACTTC. Translation gives CASSIGPGGTYEQYF. The complete variable domain, with remaining parts taken from reference TRBV19 and TRBJ2-7, reads DGGITQSPKYLFRKEGQNVTLSCEQNLNHDAMYWYRQDPGQGLRLIYYSQIVNDFQKGDIAEGYSVSREKKESFPLTVTSAQKNPTAFYLCASSIGPGGTYEQYFGPGTRLTVT.

The genes are TRBV29-1 and TRBJ2-1; 7 bases match TRBD2. CDR1 and CDR2 from the germline V gene are SQVTM and ANQGSEA. The V segment lost 6 bases and the J segment 1 base; nucleotides outside the gene matches: 9. The CDR3 has 15 amino acids. CDR3 sequence (DNA): TGCAGCGTCCCTAGGAGGGAGGGATCCTACAATGAGCAGTTCTTC. It codes for CSVPRREGSYNEQFF.

This clone was found a few times. The V and J genes are TRBV11-2 and TRBJ2-3; D remains unclear. This CDR3 comprises 11 residues. Trimming left V 5 bases short and J 5 bases short, with 5 bases between. CDR1 SGHAT and CDR2 FQNNGV come from the germline V gene. The CDR3 DNA follows: TGTGCCAGCAGCATACAAGATACGCAGTATTTT. Translated: CASSIQDTQYF.

As for this clone: The sample contains more than one DNA sequence encoding this CDR3. V is TRBV29-1 and J is TRBJ2-1; D is possibly TRBD2 (6 bases). The V end lost 7 bases, the J end lost 7 bases, and 20 bases lay between the germline ends. The germline V gene encodes CDR1 SQVTM and CDR2 ANQGSEA. The CDR3 length is 14 residues. Here the CDR3 reads CSGKRLAGGNEQFF. The CDR3 bases are TGCAGCGGCAAACGGCTAGCAGGAGGGAATGAGCAGTTCTTC.

V and J are TRBV28 and TRBJ2-4, with D tentatively TRBD2 (5 bases). CDR1 is MDHEN and CDR2 is SYDVKM in the germline V gene. The CDR3 has 17 amino acids. V lost 4 bases and J 0 bases, leaving 16 bases between the germline ends. The CDR3 DNA reads TGTGCCAGCAGTTCGCCGACTACCAGCATAGCCAAAAACATTCAGTACTTC. This gives the protein CASSSPTTSIAKNIQYF.

This rearrangement joins TRBV6-6 to TRBJ1-2; 8 bases agree with TRBD1. V shed 10 bases and J 4 bases; nucleotides not matched to a gene: 5. This CDR3 is 12 amino acids long. Germline V gene lookup returns CDR1 MNHNY and CDR2 SVGAGI (reference sequence). CDR3 amino acids: CATLGQGYGYTF. The CDR3, as DNA: TGTGCCACCTTAGGACAGGGCTATGGCTACACCTTC.